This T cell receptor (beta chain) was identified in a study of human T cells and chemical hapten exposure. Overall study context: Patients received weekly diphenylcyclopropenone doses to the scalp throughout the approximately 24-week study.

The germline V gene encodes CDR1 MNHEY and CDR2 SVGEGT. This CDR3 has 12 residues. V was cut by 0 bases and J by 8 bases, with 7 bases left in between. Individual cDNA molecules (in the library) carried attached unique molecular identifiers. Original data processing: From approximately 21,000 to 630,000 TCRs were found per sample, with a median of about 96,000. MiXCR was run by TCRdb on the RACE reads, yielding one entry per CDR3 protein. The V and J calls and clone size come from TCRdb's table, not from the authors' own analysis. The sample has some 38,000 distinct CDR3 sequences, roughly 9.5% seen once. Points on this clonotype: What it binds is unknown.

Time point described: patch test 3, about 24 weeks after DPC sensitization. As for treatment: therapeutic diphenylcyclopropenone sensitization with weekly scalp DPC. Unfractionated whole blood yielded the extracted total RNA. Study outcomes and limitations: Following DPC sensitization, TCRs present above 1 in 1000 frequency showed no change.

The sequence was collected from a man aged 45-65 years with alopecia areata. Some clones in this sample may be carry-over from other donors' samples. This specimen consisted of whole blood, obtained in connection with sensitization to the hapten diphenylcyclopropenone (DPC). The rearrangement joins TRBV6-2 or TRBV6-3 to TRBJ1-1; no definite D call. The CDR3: CASSYSLSEAFF. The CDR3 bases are TGTGCCAGCAGTTACTCATTGTCAGAAGCTTTCTTT.